This is a list of T cell receptor beta chains from one sample in a study of T cells in Graves' hyperthyroidism and ophthalmopathy. A single record per CDR3 protein comes from TCRdb applying MiXCR to the multiplex PCR reads. The profile shows 210,000 or so distinct CDR3 sequences, 15% to 20% of them singletons. The sample was blood. The receptors stem from a man aged 45 to 65 with Graves' hyperthyroidism. Each CDR3 is given with its conserved first and last residue. The order of the fields is V gene, CDR3 length, D gene, clone size, J gene, CDR3 protein, CDR3 DNA. A D gene is named only where the DNA matches it firmly. Size values are once, few and many counts, or a class for expanded clones, and some rows have none.

>TRBV28|15|NA|NA|TRBJ1-1
CASSPEEGQGTEAFF
TGTGCCAGCAGTCCGGAGGAGGGCCAGGGCACTGAAGCTTTCTTT
>TRBV18|15|NA|few|TRBJ2-1
CASSPGGDSYNEQFF
TGTGCCAGCTCACCCGGGGGAGACTCCTACAATGAGCAGTTCTTC
>TRBV20-1|17|TRBD2|many|TRBJ2-1
CSAISKSGLAYLNEQFF
TGCAGTGCTATCTCAAAATCGGGACTAGCGTACCTCAATGAGCAGTTCTTC
>TRBV6-1|9|NA|NA|TRBJ2-7
CASGFEQYF
TGTGCCAGCGGGTTTGAGCAGTACTTC
>TRBV20-1|17|TRBD2|many|TRBJ2-3
CSAKIKLGLAGADTQYF
TGCAGTGCAAAGATAAAACTAGGACTAGCGGGAGCGGATACGCAGTATTTT
>TRBV7-9|17|TRBD2|few|TRBJ2-7
CASSLAAGGFFSYEQYF
TGTGCCAGCAGCTTGGCTGCGGGAGGTTTTTTTTCCTACGAGCAGTACTTC
>TRBV12-5|14|NA|few|TRBJ2-2
CASGLGATGGELFF
TGTGCTAGTGGTTTGGGGGCCACAGGGGGGGAACTGTTTTTT
>TRBV19|15|NA|once|TRBJ2-4
CASNTRDLAKNIQYF
TGTGCCAGTAACACCCGGGACTTAGCCAAAAACATTCAGTACTTC
>TRBV11-2|16|NA|NA|TRBJ2-2
CASSLGPYMNTGELFF
TGTGCCAGCAGCCTGGGACCGTACATGAACACCGGGGAGCTGTTTTTT
>TRBV12-3/TRBV12-4|12|NA|many|TRBJ1-4
CASRDVNEKLFF
TGTGCCAGCAGGGATGTTAATGAAAAACTGTTTTTT
>TRBV18|17|TRBD2|few|TRBJ2-2
CASSPASGRSNTGELFF
TGTGCCAGCTCACCGGCTAGCGGGAGGTCGAACACCGGGGAGCTGTTTTTT
>TRBV5-1|15|TRBD2|many|TRBJ2-1
CASNPSGGFGVEQFF
TGCGCCAGCAACCCTAGCGGGGGCTTTGGCGTTGAGCAGTTCTTC
>TRBV2|15|NA|many|TRBJ2-2
CASSLLRTNTGELFF
TGTGCCAGCAGTCTGCTGCGGACCAACACCGGGGAGCTGTTTTTT
>TRBV28|14|TRBD2|medium-sized|TRBJ2-7
CASTLAGFSYEQYF
TGTGCCAGCACTCTAGCGGGATTCTCCTACGAGCAGTACTTC
>TRBV12-3/TRBV12-4|16|NA|NA|TRBJ2-2
CACSSPIGGNTGELFF
TGTGCCTGCAGTTCTCCAATAGGAGGTAACACCGGGGAGCTGTTTTTT
>TRBV11-2|20|NA|many|TRBJ1-1
CASSARANKLAAPPNTEAFF
TGTGCCAGCAGCGCCCGGGCGAATAAGCTCGCGGCGCCTCCGAACACTGAAGCTTTCTTT
>TRBV24-1|15|NA|NA|TRBJ2-1
CATSDPRTGIGEQFF
TGTGCCACCAGTGACCCCAGGACTGGGATTGGAGAGCAGTTCTTC
>TRBV10-3|15|NA|NA|TRBJ2-5
CAISEGRTGVETQYF
TGTGCCATCAGTGAGGGGAGGACGGGGGTAGAGACCCAGTACTTC
>TRBV20-1|12|TRBD1|NA|TRBJ1-1
CSAKTGETEAFF
TGCAGTGCTAAAACAGGGGAGACTGAAGCTTTCTTT
>TRBV6-1|13|TRBD1|many|TRBJ1-6
CASSQQGVGPLHF
TGTGCCAGCAGTCAGCAGGGGGTTGGACCCCTCCACTTT
>TRBV6-2/TRBV6-3|13|TRBD1|many|TRBJ2-7
CASSPGTGAEQYF
TGTGCCAGCAGCCCCGGGACAGGGGCCGAGCAGTACTTC
>TRBV30|15|NA|many|TRBJ2-2
CAWSVGEGMTGELFF
TGTGCCTGGAGTGTAGGGGAAGGGATGACCGGGGAGCTGTTTTTT
>TRBV25-1|13|NA|NA|TRBJ1-6
CASSRTGNSPLHF
TGTGCCAGCAGCCGAACAGGAAATTCACCCCTCCACTTT
>TRBV30|14|TRBD1|many|TRBJ1-5
CAWDDRGGRQPQHF
TGTGCCTGGGACGACAGGGGAGGACGGCAGCCCCAGCATTTT
>TRBV20-1|15|TRBD1|few|TRBJ2-7
CSAGTPGQGTYEQYF
TGCAGTGCTGGGACTCCGGGACAGGGGACCTACGAGCAGTACTTC
>TRBV6-1|15|TRBD1|many|TRBJ2-5
CASSNPGQGGETQYF
TGTGCCAGCAGCAATCCGGGACAGGGGGGAGAGACCCAGTACTTC
>TRBV7-2|15|TRBD1|NA|TRBJ2-5
CASSQLTGLGETQYF
TGTGCCAGCAGCCAGTTGACAGGGTTGGGAGAGACCCAGTACTTC
>TRBV7-3|16|TRBD2|NA|TRBJ2-1
CASSYWTSGSFVEQFF
TGTGCCAGCAGCTATTGGACTAGCGGGAGTTTCGTTGAGCAGTTCTTC
>TRBV6-5|14|TRBD1|NA|TRBJ1-1
CAGSYWTGDTEAFF
TGTGCCGGCAGTTACTGGACAGGGGACACTGAAGCTTTCTTT
>TRBV5-6|13|NA|many|TRBJ2-3
CASSSDSTDTQYF
TGTGCCAGCAGCTCGGACAGCACAGATACGCAGTATTTT
>TRBV28|15|TRBD1|many|TRBJ1-2
CASSFDREVNYGYTF
TGTGCCAGCAGTTTTGACAGGGAAGTTAACTATGGCTACACCTTC
>TRBV25-1|13|TRBD1|few|TRBJ2-7
CASRDREMYEQYF
TGTGCCAGCAGGGACAGGGAGATGTACGAGCAGTACTTC
>TRBV20-1|14|NA|many|TRBJ2-1
CSASRRAGGNEQFF
TGCAGTGCTAGTAGGAGGGCCGGTGGGAATGAGCAGTTCTTC
>TRBV5-1|14|TRBD1|NA|TRBJ2-2
CATGTGANTGELFF
TGCGCCACTGGAACAGGGGCGAACACCGGGGAGCTGTTTTTT
>TRBV12-3/TRBV12-4|17|TRBD2|many|TRBJ2-1
CASSLRTSGSSYNEQFF
TGTGCCAGCAGTTTAAGGACTAGCGGGAGTTCCTACAATGAGCAGTTCTTC
>TRBV9|18|NA|NA|TRBJ2-1
CASSAGRTTRQGSHEQFF
TGTGCCAGCAGCGCAGGGAGGACGACGAGACAGGGAAGCCATGAGCAGTTCTTC
>TRBV30|13|NA|many|TRBJ1-3
CAWTPYSGNTIYF
TGTGCCTGGACACCCTATTCTGGAAACACCATATATTTT
>TRBV7-9|15|NA|many|TRBJ2-3
CASSLDSGGTDTQYF
TGTGCCAGCAGCTTAGACAGCGGAGGCACAGATACGCAGTATTTT
>TRBV28|15|TRBD2|NA|TRBJ2-7
CASSPPRGRQHEQYF
TGTGCCAGCAGTCCGCCACGCGGGAGGCAACACGAGCAGTACTTC
>TRBV5-4|15|NA|NA|TRBJ1-2
CASSLDLRGNYGYTF
TGTGCCAGCAGCTTGGATCTGCGAGGCAACTATGGCTACACCTTC
>TRBV6-1|14|NA|NA|TRBJ1-5
CASSPDSYNQPQHF
TGTGCCAGCAGCCCTGACAGTTACAATCAGCCCCAGCATTTT
>TRBV7-9|15|TRBD2|NA|TRBJ2-2
CASSSGLAGGREPFF
TGTGCCAGCAGCTCGGGACTAGCGGGAGGCCGGGAGCCGTTTTTT
>TRBV5-1|16|TRBD2|few|TRBJ2-1
CASRESSGNSYNEQFF
TGCGCCAGCAGGGAATCTAGCGGGAATTCCTACAATGAGCAGTTCTTC
>TRBV29-1|13|NA|few|TRBJ2-5
CSVEVGDGETQYF
TGCAGCGTTGAGGTGGGGGACGGGGAGACCCAGTACTTC
>TRBV2|11|NA|NA|TRBJ2-2
CASSENGELFF
TGTGCCAGCAGTGAAAACGGGGAGCTGTTTTTT
>TRBV5-1|14|NA|few|TRBJ1-3
CASSRTDSGNTIYF
TGCGCCAGCAGCCGGACGGACTCTGGAAACACCATATATTTT
>TRBV3-1|14|TRBD1|many|TRBJ1-2
CASTHRGTNYGYTF
TGTGCCAGCACCCACAGGGGGACTAACTATGGCTACACCTTC